These 23 T cell receptor beta chains came from one sample sequenced in a study of T cells after yellow fever vaccination. TCRdb called the 5' RACE reads again in MiXCR, with one record for every CDR3 protein. The sample includes approximately 550,000 distinct CDR3 sequences, roughly 21% of them seen just once. The sequencing here drew on PBMCs, taken 15 days after the yellow fever booster vaccination. The receptors derive from a man aged 30 to 39 who received the YFV17D yellow fever vaccine.

V is TRBV20-1 and J is TRBJ2-2; D might be TRBD2 (6 bases). V lost 0 bases, J lost 4 bases, and 9 bases lay in between. This CDR3 region has 14 residues. Germline CDR1 and CDR2: DFQATT and SNEGSKA (reference sequence). The CDR3 nucleotides read TGCAGTGCTAGAGAATCGGAGGGCACCGGGGAGCTGTTTTTT. It encodes CSARESEGTGELFF.

This clonotype has only a few counts. The rearrangement uses TRBV5-5 and TRBJ2-7, with D unclear. Germline CDR1 reads SGHKS; CDR2 reads YYEKEE (reference sequence). The germline V and J ends were trimmed by 3 bases and 7 bases, with 11 bases remaining between them. This CDR3 spans 12 amino acids. The DNA of the CDR3 is TGTGCCAGCAGCTCCCCTCCTGGGGAGCAGTACTTC. Its protein is CASSSPPGEQYF.

In its sample, this clonotype was seen a few times. The V and J genes are TRBV7-2 and TRBJ2-7; 9 nucleotides match TRBD1. CDR1 and CDR2 (germline): SGHTA, FQGNSA. The CDR3 is 13 amino acids. The J segment lost 12 bases and the V segment lost 8 bases, leaving 14 bases of the junction unmatched. CDR3 DNA: TGTGCCAGCGAGCAGGGGACAGGGAAGGTCCGGTACTTC. Translation: CASEQGTGKVRYF.

There are many counts of this clonotype. The rearrangement uses TRBV28 and TRBJ2-2, with D uncertain. This CDR3 is 13 amino acids long. Germline V gives CDR1 MDHEN, CDR2 SYDVKM. V was pared by 3 bases and J by 4 bases, with 6 bases between. The CDR3, as DNA: TGTGCCAGCAGTTTCCGGGTCACCGGGGAGCTGTTTTTT. It translates to CASSFRVTGELFF.

The chain carries TRBV20-1 and TRBJ2-3, with D tentatively TRBD1 or TRBD2 (6 bases each). With 7 bases removed from V and 1 base from J, the gap between germline ends came to 18 bases. The CDR3 extends over 15 amino acids. Germline lookup yields CDR1 DFQATT and CDR2 SNEGSKA (reference sequence). In DNA form, the CDR3 reads TGCAGTGTCCCGGCCGGGGGCGTAGGCACAGATACGCAGTATTTT. This translates into CSVPAGGVGTDTQYF.

This clonotype turned up a few times. In nucleotides, the CDR3 is TGTGCCAGCAGTTCTCCTGACCTTTACGAGCAGTACTTC. Amino acids: CASSSPDLYEQYF. The rearrangement joins TRBV7-8 to TRBJ2-7; no definite D call. V was pared by 6 bases and J by 4 bases, with 13 bases between. CDR1 and CDR2 from the germline V gene are SGHVS and FQNEAQ. This CDR3 spans 13 amino acids.

The V gene is TRBV5-1, the J gene TRBJ2-7, with no clear D. V was shortened by 0 bases and J by 7 bases, with 11 bases between the two germline ends. The CDR3 is 13 residues long. Germline-derived CDR1 and CDR2 are SGHRS and YFSETQ. The CDR3 coding sequence is TGCGCCAGCAGCTTGGACGGAACGGTGGAGCAGTACTTC. Protein sequence: CASSLDGTVEQYF.

This clonotype was observed a handful of times. Written as DNA, the CDR3 is TGCAGTGCTCGGCTAGCGGGAGTACCACGGGAGCAGTTCTTC. Translated: CSARLAGVPREQFF. V usage is TRBV20-1 and J usage is TRBJ2-1; 10 nucleotides agree with TRBD2. The ends lost 5 bases at V and 10 bases at J; junction bases unmatched: 11. Germline values: CDR1 DFQATT, CDR2 SNEGSKA (reference sequence). CDR3 size: 14 residues.

The chain recombines TRBV6-2 or TRBV6-3 with TRBJ2-7; 12 nucleotides agree with TRBD2. The CDR3 is 14 residues long. V lost 6 bases, J lost 4 bases, and 4 bases stayed unmatched. Germline V gene sequence: CDR1 MNHEY, CDR2 SVGEGT. This chain's CDR3 is CASRRTSGKYEQYF. The DNA of the CDR3 is TGTGCCAGCAGGAGGACTAGCGGGAAGTACGAGCAGTACTTC.

This clonotype has only a few counts. The gene calls are TRBV7-2 and TRBJ2-7; 7 bases are shared with TRBD1. V was clipped by 1 base and J by 7 bases; unmatched bases: 10. Per the germline V gene, CDR1 is SGHTA and CDR2 is FQGNSA. The CDR3 length is 15 residues. The CDR3 spells CASSLGPKVRGEQYF. The CDR3 nucleotides read TGTGCCAGCAGCTTAGGACCTAAAGTCAGGGGGGAGCAGTACTTC.

A few counts support this clonotype. Written as DNA, the CDR3 is TGTGCCAGCAGCTTGGGAGCTCACCAGTTCTTC. Translation gives CASSLGAHQFF. This rearrangement joins TRBV7-9 to TRBJ2-1; D is perhaps TRBD2 (5 bases). Trimming cost V 3 bases and J 13 bases, with 10 bases left between them. Per the germline V gene, CDR1 is SEHNR and CDR2 is FQNEAQ (reference sequence). The CDR3 length is 11 residues.

The chain carries TRBV20-1 and TRBJ2-3; TRBD2 agrees at 10 bases. CDR1 is DFQATT, CDR2 SNEGSKA, per germline (reference sequence). The trim removed 6 bases at V and 0 bases at J, leaving 15 bases unmatched. This CDR3 has 18 amino acids. Written as DNA, the CDR3 is TGCAGTGCAAACCCACTAGCGGGGACTCTTACTAGCACAGATACGCAGTATTTT. Translating it yields CSANPLAGTLTSTDTQYF.

This clonotype was seen a few times. V gene TRBV15 combines with J gene TRBJ2-1, with 8 bases identical to TRBD1. CDR3 length: 17 residues. Trimming cost V 0 bases and J 1 base; bases outside gene matches: 5. In germline, CDR1 is LNHNV, CDR2 YYDKDF (reference sequence). The chain's CDR3 is CATSRDPGQASYNEQFF. As DNA, the CDR3 is TGTGCCACCAGCAGAGACCCGGGACAGGCATCCTACAATGAGCAGTTCTTC.

V gene TRBV3-1 combines with J gene TRBJ2-2; D might be TRBD1 or TRBD2, each matching 5 bases. The length of the CDR3 is 20 residues. The germline V gene has CDR1 LGHDT and CDR2 YNNKEL (reference sequence). The V end lost 0 bases, the J end lost 6 bases, and 26 bases lay between the germline ends. The CDR3 protein is CASSQDLTPGPAGYAGELFF. CDR3 bases: TGTGCCAGCAGCCAAGATCTAACTCCGGGACCGGCCGGATACGCCGGGGAGCTGTTTTTT. The variable domain in full, completed from reference TRBV3-1 and TRBJ2-2, reads DTAVSQTPKYLVTQMGNDKSIKCEQNLGHDTMYWYKQDSKKFLKIMFSYNNKELIINETVPNRFSPKSPDKAHLNLHINSLELGDSAVYFCASSQDLTPGPAGYAGELFFGEGSRLTVL.

This clonotype was detected a few times. This chain connects TRBV20-1 to TRBJ2-2; D might be TRBD2 (5 bases). Germline-derived CDR1 and CDR2 are DFQATT and SNEGSKA (reference sequence). The length of the CDR3 is 13 residues. V gave up 5 bases and J gave up 2 bases, with 9 bases separating them. The CDR3 bases are TGCAGTGCTTACGGACTTAACACCGGGGAGCTGTTTTTT. Protein product: CSAYGLNTGELFF.

In this sample, this clonotype turned up many times. V gene TRBV5-5 combines with J gene TRBJ2-3; no definite D call. The CDR3 has 12 amino acids. Trimming removed 3 bases at V and 2 bases at J, with 4 bases between. Germline-derived CDR1 and CDR2 are SGHKS and YYEKEE (reference sequence). CDR3 region: CASSSATDTQYF. The CDR3 DNA follows: TGTGCCAGCAGCTCTGCCACAGATACGCAGTATTTT. The variable domain in full, with the rest retrieved from reference TRBV5-5 and TRBJ2-3, is DAGVTQSPTHLIKTRGQQVTLRCSPISGHKSVSWYQQVLGQGPQFIFQYYEKEERGRGNFPDRFSARQFPNYSSELNVNALLLGDSALYLCASSSATDTQYFGPGTRLTVL.

V is TRBV6-6 and J is TRBJ2-7, with 7 bases that match TRBD2. V lost 2 bases and J lost 6; bases outside the gene matches: 4. Germline lookup yields CDR1 MNHNY and CDR2 SVGAGI (reference sequence). The CDR3 runs 13 residues. CDR3 region: CASSYGEGREQYF. Written as DNA, the CDR3 is TGTGCCAGCAGTTACGGGGAGGGCCGCGAGCAGTACTTC.

The sample holds a few counts of this clonotype. The CDR3 bases are TGTGCCATCAGTTTGGGGGACGAGCAGTACTTC. Protein sequence: CAISLGDEQYF. The chain is built from TRBV10-3 and TRBJ2-7; D may be TRBD1 or TRBD2 (5 bases each). Trimming removed 5 bases at V and 5 bases at J, with 7 bases between. This CDR3 comprises 11 residues. Germline V lookup: CDR1 ENHRY, CDR2 SYGVKD.

In this sample, this clonotype turned up a few times. The chain carries TRBV24-1 and TRBJ2-5; TRBD1 aligns across 9 bases. The V gene's germline CDR1 is KGHDR and CDR2 SFDVKD. Trimming removed 3 bases from V and 5 bases from J; junction bases left unmatched: 9. The length of the CDR3 is 16 residues. CDR3 sequence (DNA): TGTGCCACCAGTGATCCCGGGACAGGGAGATGGGAGACCCAGTACTTC. It translates to CATSDPGTGRWETQYF.

This rearrangement joins TRBV20-1 to TRBJ2-7; unclear D gene. Trimming left V 0 bases short and J 4 bases short, with 13 bases between. The CDR3 has 14 amino acids. Germline CDR1 reads DFQATT; CDR2 reads SNEGSKA (reference sequence). CDR3 in amino acids: CSARDSAQTYEQYF. The CDR3 DNA is TGCAGTGCTAGAGATTCGGCGCAGACTTACGAGCAGTACTTC.

The chain has TRBV6-1 and TRBJ2-5; 10 nucleotides line up with TRBD2. This CDR3 comprises 13 residues. Germline V gene lookup returns CDR1 MNHNS and CDR2 SASEGT. After removal of 4 bases from V and 9 bases from J, the junction contained 5 bases not matched to a gene. The CDR3 loop reads CASSAGTSESQYF. The DNA for the CDR3 is TGTGCCAGCAGTGCCGGGACTAGCGAGTCCCAGTACTTC.

This clonotype was found a few times. This chain joins TRBV13 and TRBJ2-7; no clear D. Deletions cut 0 bases from V and 9 bases from J, with 9 bases between. CDR3 size: 12 residues. Per germline, CDR1 PRHDT and CDR2 FYEKMQ (reference sequence). The CDR3 protein is CASSLGSSGQYF. As DNA, the CDR3 is TGTGCCAGCAGCTTAGGCTCATCCGGGCAGTACTTC.

This clonotype occurred a few times. A read error may account for a junction end that differs from germline. The rearrangement uses TRBV7-2 and TRBJ2-1; TRBD2 aligns across 8 bases. CDR1 and CDR2 (germline): SGHTA, FQGNSA. This CDR3 comprises 14 residues. The CDR3 sequence: CASTLAGYGHEQFF. The DNA for the CDR3 is TGTGCCAGCACCTTAGCGGGGTACGGTCATGAGCAGTTCTTC.